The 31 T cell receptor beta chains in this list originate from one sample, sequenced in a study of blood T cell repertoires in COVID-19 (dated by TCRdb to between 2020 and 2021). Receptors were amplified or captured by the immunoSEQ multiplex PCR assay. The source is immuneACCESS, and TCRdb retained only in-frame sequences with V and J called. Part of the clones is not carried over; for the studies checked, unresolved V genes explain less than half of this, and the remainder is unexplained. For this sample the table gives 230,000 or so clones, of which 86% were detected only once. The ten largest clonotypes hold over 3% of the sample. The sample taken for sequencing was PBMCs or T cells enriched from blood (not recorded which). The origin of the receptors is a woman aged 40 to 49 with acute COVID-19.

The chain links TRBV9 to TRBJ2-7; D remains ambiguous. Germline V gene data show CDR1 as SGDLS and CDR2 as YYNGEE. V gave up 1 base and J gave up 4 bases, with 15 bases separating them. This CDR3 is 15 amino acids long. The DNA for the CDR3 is TGTGCCAGCAGCGTACTAGGTAGTGATGGTTACGAGCAGTACTTC. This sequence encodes CASSVLGSDGYEQYF. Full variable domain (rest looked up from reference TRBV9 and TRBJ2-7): DSGVTQTPKHLITATGQRVTLRCSPRSGDLSVYWYQQSLDQGLQFLIQYYNGEERAKGNILERFSAQQFPDLHSELNLSSLELGDSALYFCASSVLGSDGYEQYFGPGTRLTVT.

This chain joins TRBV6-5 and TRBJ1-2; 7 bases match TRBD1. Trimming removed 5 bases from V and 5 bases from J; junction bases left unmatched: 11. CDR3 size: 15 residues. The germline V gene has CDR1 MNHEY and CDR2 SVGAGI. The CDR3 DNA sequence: TGTGCCAGCAGTCCCCTTACGACAGGGCGGTATGGCTACACCTTC. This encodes CASSPLTTGRYGYTF.

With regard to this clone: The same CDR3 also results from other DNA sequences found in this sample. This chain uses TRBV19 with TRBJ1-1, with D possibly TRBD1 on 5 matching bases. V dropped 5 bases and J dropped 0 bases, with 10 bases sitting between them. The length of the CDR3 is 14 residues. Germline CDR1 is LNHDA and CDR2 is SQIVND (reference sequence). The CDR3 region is CASSVTVMNTEAFF. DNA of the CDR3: TGTGCCAGTAGTGTGACAGTTATGAACACTGAAGCTTTCTTT.

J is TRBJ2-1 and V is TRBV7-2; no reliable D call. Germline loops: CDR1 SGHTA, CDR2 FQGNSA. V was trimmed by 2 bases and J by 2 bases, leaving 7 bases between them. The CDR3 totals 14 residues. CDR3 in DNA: TGTGCCAGCAGCTTATATAACACCTACAATGAGCAGTTCTTC. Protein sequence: CASSLYNTYNEQFF.

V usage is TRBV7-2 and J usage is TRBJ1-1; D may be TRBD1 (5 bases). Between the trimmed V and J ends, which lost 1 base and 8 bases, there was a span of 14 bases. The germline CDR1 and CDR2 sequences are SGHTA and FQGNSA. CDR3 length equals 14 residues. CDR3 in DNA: TGTGCCAGCAGCTTAGATAACAGGAAAACCGAAGCTTTCTTT. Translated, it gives CASSLDNRKTEAFF.

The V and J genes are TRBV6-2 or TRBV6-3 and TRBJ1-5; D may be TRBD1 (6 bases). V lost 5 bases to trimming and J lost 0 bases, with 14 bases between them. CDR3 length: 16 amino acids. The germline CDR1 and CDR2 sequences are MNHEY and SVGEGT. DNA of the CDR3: TGTGCCAGCAGTGCCGGGACACACTATAGCAATCAGCCCCAGCATTTT. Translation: CASSAGTHYSNQPQHF.

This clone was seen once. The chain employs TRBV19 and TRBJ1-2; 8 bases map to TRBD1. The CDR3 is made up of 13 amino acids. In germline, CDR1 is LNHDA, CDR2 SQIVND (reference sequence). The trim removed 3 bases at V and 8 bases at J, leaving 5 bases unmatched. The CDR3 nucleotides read TGTGCCAGTAGTATCCGACAGGGGTCGGGCTACACCTTC. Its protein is CASSIRQGSGYTF.

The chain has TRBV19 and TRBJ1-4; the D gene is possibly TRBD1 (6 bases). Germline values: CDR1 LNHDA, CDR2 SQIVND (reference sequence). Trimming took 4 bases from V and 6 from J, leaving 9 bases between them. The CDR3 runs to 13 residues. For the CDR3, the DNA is TGTGCCAGTAGTAGGGGGCAAGATGAAAAACTGTTTTTT. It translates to CASSRGQDEKLFF.

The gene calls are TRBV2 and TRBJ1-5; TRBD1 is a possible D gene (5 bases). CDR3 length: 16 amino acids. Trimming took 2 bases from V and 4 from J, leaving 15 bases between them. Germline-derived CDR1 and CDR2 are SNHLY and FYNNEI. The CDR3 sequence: CASSEQGGWLNQPQHF. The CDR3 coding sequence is TGTGCCAGCAGTGAACAGGGTGGCTGGCTTAATCAGCCCCAGCATTTT.

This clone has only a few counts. CDR3 sequence reads: CASSQTPGGPEAFF. The CDR3 DNA reads TGCGCCAGCAGCCAGACCCCGGGGGGGCCTGAAGCTTTCTTT. This chain links TRBV4-1 with TRBJ1-1; TRBD1 is a possible D gene (6 bases). CDR3 length: 14 amino acids. The germline gives CDR1 MGHRA, CDR2 YSYEKL. Trimming pared 3 bases from V and 6 bases from J, leaving 14 bases between.

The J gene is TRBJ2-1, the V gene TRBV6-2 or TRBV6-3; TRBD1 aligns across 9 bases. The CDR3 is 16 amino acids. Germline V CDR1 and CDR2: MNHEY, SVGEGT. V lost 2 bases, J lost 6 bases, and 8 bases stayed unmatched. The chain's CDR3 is CASSYGGQGVLNEQFF. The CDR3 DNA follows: TGTGCCAGCAGTTACGGGGGACAGGGAGTTCTCAATGAGCAGTTCTTC.

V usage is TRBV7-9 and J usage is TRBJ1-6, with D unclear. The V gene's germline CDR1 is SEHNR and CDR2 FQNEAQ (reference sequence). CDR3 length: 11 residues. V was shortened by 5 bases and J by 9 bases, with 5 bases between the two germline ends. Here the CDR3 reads CASSDTSPLHF. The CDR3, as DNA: TGTGCCAGCAGCGACACTTCACCCCTCCACTTT.

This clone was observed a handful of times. Here the CDR3 reads CASSEAGTLGNTIYF. In DNA, the CDR3 is TGTGCCAGCAGTGAAGCTGGGACACTGGGAAACACCATATATTTT. V gene TRBV25-1 combines with J gene TRBJ1-3, with a weak D call TRBD1 (6 bases). Germline CDR1 is MGHDK and CDR2 is SYGVNS. The CDR3 totals 15 residues. V was cut by 2 bases and J by 4 bases, with 12 bases left in between.

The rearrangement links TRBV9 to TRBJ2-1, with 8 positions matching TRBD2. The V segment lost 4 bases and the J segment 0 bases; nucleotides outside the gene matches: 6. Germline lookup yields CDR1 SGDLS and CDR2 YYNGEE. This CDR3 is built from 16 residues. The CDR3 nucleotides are TGTGCCAGCAGCTCCGGGGCGGGGGGCTCCTACAATGAGCAGTTCTTC. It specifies CASSSGAGGSYNEQFF.

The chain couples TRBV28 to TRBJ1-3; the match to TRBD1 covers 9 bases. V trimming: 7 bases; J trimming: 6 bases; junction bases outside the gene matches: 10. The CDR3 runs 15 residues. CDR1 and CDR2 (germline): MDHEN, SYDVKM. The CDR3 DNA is TGTGCCAGCACCCTGTCGGGGACAGGGAAAAACACCATATATTTT. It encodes CASTLSGTGKNTIYF.

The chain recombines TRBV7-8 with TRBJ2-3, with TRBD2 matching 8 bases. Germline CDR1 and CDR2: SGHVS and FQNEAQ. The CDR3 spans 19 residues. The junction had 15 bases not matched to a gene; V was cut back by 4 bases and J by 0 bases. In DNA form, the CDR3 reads TGTGCCAGCAGCTCAACGGGAGGGGCGCGTGGGACTAGCACAGATACGCAGTATTTT. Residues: CASSSTGGARGTSTDTQYF. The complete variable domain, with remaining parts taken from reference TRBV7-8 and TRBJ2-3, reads GAGVSQSPRYKVAKRGQDVALRCDPISGHVSLFWYQQALGQGPEFLTYFQNEAQLDKSGLPSDRFFAERPEGSVSTLKIQRTQQEDSAVYLCASSSTGGARGTSTDTQYFGPGTRLTVL.

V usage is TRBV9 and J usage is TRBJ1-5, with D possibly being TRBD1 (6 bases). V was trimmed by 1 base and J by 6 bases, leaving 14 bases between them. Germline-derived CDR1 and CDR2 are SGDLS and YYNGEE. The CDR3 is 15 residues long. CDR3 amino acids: CASSVSGGDGQPQHF. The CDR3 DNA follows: TGTGCCAGCAGCGTAAGCGGGGGCGATGGTCAGCCCCAGCATTTT.

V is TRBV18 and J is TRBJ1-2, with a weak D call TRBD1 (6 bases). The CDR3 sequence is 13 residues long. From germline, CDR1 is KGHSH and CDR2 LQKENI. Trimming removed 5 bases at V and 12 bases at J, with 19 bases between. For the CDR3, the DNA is TGTGCCAGCTCATCGAAGAAGGGGGTTCTAAACACCTTC. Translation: CASSSKKGVLNTF.

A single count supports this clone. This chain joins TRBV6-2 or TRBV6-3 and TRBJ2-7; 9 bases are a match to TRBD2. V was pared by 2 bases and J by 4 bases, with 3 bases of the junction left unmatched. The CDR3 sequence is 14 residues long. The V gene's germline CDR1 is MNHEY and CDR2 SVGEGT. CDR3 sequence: CASSYLAGGYEQYF. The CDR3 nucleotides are TGTGCCAGCAGTTACCTCGCGGGGGGGTACGAGCAGTACTTC.

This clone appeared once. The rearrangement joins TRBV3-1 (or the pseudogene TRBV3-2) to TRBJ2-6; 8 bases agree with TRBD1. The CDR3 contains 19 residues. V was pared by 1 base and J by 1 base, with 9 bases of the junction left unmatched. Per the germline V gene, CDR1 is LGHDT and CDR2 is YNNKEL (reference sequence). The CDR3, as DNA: TGTGCCAGCAGCCAAGTTAGGCGACAGGGGACTTCTGGGGCCAACGTCCTGACTTTC. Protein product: CASSQVRRQGTSGANVLTF.

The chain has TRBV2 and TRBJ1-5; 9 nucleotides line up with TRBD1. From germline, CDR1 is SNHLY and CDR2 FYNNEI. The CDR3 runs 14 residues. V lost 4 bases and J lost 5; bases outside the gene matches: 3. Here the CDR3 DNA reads TGTGCCAGCAGTGGGGGACAGGGACATCAGCCCCAGCATTTT. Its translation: CASSGGQGHQPQHF. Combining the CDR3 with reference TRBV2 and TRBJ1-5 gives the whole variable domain EPEVTQTPSHQVTQMGQEVILRCVPISNHLYFYWYRQILGQKVEFLVSFYNNEISEKSEIFDDQFSVERPDGSNFTLKIRSTKLEDSAMYFCASSGGQGHQPQHFGDGTRLSIL.

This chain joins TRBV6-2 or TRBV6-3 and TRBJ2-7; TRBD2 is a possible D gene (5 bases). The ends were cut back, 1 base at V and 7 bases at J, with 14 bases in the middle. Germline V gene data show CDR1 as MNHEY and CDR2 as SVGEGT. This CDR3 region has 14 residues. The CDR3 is CASSYYSIPGEQYF. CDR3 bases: TGTGCCAGCAGTTACTACTCAATTCCGGGAGAGCAGTACTTC.

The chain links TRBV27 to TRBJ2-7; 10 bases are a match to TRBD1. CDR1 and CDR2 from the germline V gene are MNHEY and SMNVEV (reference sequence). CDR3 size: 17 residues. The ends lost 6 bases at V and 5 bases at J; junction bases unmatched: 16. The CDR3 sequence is CASSHLQAGQGTDEQYF. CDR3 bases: TGTGCCAGCAGCCATCTCCAAGCGGGACAGGGGACGGACGAGCAGTACTTC.

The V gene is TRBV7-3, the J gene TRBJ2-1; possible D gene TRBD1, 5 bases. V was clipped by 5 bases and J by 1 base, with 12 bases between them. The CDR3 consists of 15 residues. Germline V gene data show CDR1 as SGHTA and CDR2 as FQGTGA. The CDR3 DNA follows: TGTGCCAGCAGCCCTGCTGCAGGGTCCTACAATGAGCAGTTCTTC. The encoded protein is CASSPAAGSYNEQFF.

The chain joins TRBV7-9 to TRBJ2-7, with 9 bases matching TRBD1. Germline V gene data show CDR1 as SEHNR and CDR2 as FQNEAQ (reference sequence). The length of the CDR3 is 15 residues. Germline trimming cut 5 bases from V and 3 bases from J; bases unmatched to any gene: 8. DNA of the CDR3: TGTGCCAGCAGCCCGGCCGGGACAGGGATCTACGAGCAGTACTTC. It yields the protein CASSPAGTGIYEQYF. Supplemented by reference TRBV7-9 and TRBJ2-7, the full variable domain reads DTGVSQNPRHKITKRGQNVTFRCDPISEHNRLYWYRQTLGQGPEFLTYFQNEAQLEKSRLLSDRFSAERPKGSFSTLEIQRTEQGDSAMYLCASSPAGTGIYEQYFGPGTRLTVT.

The CDR3 nucleotides read TGTGCCAGCAGCTTAGTCCAGGGAAACATTCAGTACTTC. Encoded protein: CASSLVQGNIQYF. V and J are TRBV7-2 and TRBJ2-4, with D possibly TRBD1 on 5 matching bases. V was clipped by 1 base and J by 6 bases, with 7 bases between them. The CDR3 is 13 residues long. Germline V gives CDR1 SGHTA, CDR2 FQGNSA.

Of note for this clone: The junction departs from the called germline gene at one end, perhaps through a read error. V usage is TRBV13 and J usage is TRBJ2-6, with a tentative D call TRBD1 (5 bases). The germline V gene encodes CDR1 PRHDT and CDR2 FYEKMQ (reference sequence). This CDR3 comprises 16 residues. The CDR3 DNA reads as TGTGCCAGCAGCCCCGACTGGGGCTCTGGGACCAACGTCCTGACTTTC. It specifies CASSPDWGSGTNVLTF.

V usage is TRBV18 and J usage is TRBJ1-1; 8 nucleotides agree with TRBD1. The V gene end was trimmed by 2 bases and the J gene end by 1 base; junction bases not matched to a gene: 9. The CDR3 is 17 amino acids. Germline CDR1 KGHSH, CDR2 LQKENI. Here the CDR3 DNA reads TGTGCCAGCTCACCATACCCGCCGGGACAGGAGAACACTGAAGCTTTCTTT. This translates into CASSPYPPGQENTEAFF.

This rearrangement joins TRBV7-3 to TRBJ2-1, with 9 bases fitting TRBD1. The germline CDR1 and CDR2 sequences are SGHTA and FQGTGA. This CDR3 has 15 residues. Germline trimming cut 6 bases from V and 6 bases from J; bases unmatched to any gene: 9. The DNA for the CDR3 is TGTGCCAGCAGTCCGGGACAGGGTTTTCGCAATGAGCAGTTCTTC. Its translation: CASSPGQGFRNEQFF.

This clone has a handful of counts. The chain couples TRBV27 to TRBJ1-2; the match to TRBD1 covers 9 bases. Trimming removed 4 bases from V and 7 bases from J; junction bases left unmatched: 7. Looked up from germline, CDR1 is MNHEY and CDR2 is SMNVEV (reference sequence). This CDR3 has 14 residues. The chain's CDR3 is CASSYQTGGVGYTF. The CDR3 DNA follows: TGTGCCAGCAGTTATCAAACAGGGGGCGTTGGCTACACCTTC.

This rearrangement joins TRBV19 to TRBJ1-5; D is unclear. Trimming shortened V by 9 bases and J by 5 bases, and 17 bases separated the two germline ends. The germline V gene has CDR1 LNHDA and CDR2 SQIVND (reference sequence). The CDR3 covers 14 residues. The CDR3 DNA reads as TGTGCCAGCACCACCCGGGAAGTTCATCAGCCCCAGCATTTT. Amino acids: CASTTREVHQPQHF.